These 7 T cell receptor beta chains came from one sample sequenced in a study of T-cell reconstitution after alpha-beta-depleted transplantation in children. A TCRbeta library incorporating unique molecular identifiers was prepared. TCRdb recomputed calls from the PCR reads with MiXCR, one row per CDR3 protein. The table includes roughly 500,000 distinct CDR3 sequences, approximately 30% detected once. The sample here was PBMCs from the stem cell graft donor, taken from the stem cell graft. These receptors all stem from a human donor who donated a stem cell graft to a child with aplastic anemia.

The V and J genes are TRBV19 and TRBJ2-1, with 10 bases lining up with TRBD1. CDR3 length: 18 amino acids. Losses at the gene ends were 3 bases for V and 7 bases for J; bases not matched to a gene: 15. CDR1 LNHDA and CDR2 SQIVND come from the germline V gene (reference sequence). CDR3 sequence (DNA): TGTGCCAGTAGTATGAGGAGGGTGGGGACAGGGGCACGGAATGAGCAGTTCTTC. As protein: CASSMRRVGTGARNEQFF.

The gene calls are TRBV5-4 and TRBJ1-1; 11 bases agree with TRBD1. In germline, CDR1 is SGHNT, CDR2 YYREEE (reference sequence). V was clipped by 4 bases and J by 4 bases; unmatched bases: 9. The CDR3 is made up of 16 amino acids. The CDR3 DNA reads TGTGCCAGCAGCAACGGCGGGACAGGGGGTTTCACTGAAGCTTTCTTT. Translated: CASSNGGTGGFTEAFF.

This chain joins TRBV5-1 and TRBJ2-1, with 7 bases matching TRBD1. With 2 bases clipped from V and 5 bases from J, the junction kept 7 bases outside the gene matches. Per germline, CDR1 SGHRS and CDR2 YFSETQ. CDR3 size: 15 residues. The CDR3 DNA sequence: TGCGCCAGCAGCTTTTTTCCCGGGACAGACAATGAGCAGTTCTTC. Translated, it gives CASSFFPGTDNEQFF.

This clonotype was counted many times. This chain links TRBV7-2 with TRBJ1-1; 11 bases align to TRBD1. Germline V lookup: CDR1 SGHTA, CDR2 FQGNSA. V trimming: 0 bases; J trimming: 5 bases; junction bases outside the gene matches: 5. This CDR3 has 16 amino acids. CDR3 DNA: TGTGCCAGCAGCTTAGCCGGGACAGGGGGTTCGACTGAAGCTTTCTTT. Translating gives CASSLAGTGGSTEAFF.

The chain is built from TRBV7-8 and TRBJ2-1; 11 bases map to TRBD2. Trimming removed 2 bases from V and 0 bases from J; junction bases left unmatched: 6. The CDR3 is made up of 18 amino acids. Germline assignment: CDR1 SGHVS and CDR2 FQNEAQ. Written as DNA, the CDR3 is TGTGCCAGCAGCTTAAGGGCTAGCGGGAGGCTCTCCTACAATGAGCAGTTCTTC. The encoded protein is CASSLRASGRLSYNEQFF. Looking up the rest from reference TRBV7-8 and TRBJ2-1 gives the full variable domain: GAGVSQSPRYKVAKRGQDVALRCDPISGHVSLFWYQQALGQGPEFLTYFQNEAQLDKSGLPSDRFFAERPEGSVSTLKIQRTQQEDSAVYLCASSLRASGRLSYNEQFFGPGTRLTVL.

This sequence joins TRBV7-2 and TRBJ2-1, with 7 bases fitting TRBD2. CDR3 length: 17 amino acids. Germline assignment: CDR1 SGHTA and CDR2 FQGNSA. V shed 0 bases and J 2 bases; nucleotides not matched to a gene: 7. CDR3 sequence (DNA): TGTGCCAGCAGCTTAGCGGGGAGGGGTATAACCTACAATGAGCAGTTCTTC. It is translated as CASSLAGRGITYNEQFF.

The chain joins TRBV7-9 to TRBJ2-5; 7 positions match TRBD1. Trimming removed 2 bases from V and 5 bases from J; junction bases left unmatched: 5. CDR3 length: 14 residues. Germline-derived CDR1 and CDR2 are SEHNR and FQNEAQ (reference sequence). The CDR3 loop reads CASSLIGTVETQYF. The DNA of the CDR3 is TGTGCCAGCAGCTTAATCGGGACAGTCGAGACCCAGTACTTC.